Included here is one TCR beta chain sequence, with context. The antigen remains unidentified. This specimen belongs to a study of T cells in localized non-small cell lung cancer. Study results and caveats: Uninvolved adjacent lung had the highest recorded T cell clonality, with tumor below it. Multi-region tumor sequencing was not done, so intratumor heterogeneity could not be excluded. Greater T cell density in blood accompanied longer overall survival. Adjacent lung tissue had a median around 57 of the top 100 clones found in the tumor.

This CDR3 region has 13 residues. From germline, CDR1 is SGHTS and CDR2 YDEGEE. V was pared by 2 bases and J by 1 base, with 6 bases between. Sequencing used immunoSEQ multiplex PCR; TCRdb keeps in-frame clones, though not all of them. The sample includes around 50,000 clones, 85% to 90% of them seen just once. The source of this sequence is a man aged 40-75 years with stage II lung adenocarcinoma. This chain links TRBV5-8 with TRBJ1-1; tentative D call: TRBD1 (5 bases). Material: PBMCs, obtained before any cancer treatment. The CDR3 DNA reads as TGTGCCAGCAGCTTCGACAGGAACACTGAAGCTTTCTTT. It codes for CASSFDRNTEAFF.